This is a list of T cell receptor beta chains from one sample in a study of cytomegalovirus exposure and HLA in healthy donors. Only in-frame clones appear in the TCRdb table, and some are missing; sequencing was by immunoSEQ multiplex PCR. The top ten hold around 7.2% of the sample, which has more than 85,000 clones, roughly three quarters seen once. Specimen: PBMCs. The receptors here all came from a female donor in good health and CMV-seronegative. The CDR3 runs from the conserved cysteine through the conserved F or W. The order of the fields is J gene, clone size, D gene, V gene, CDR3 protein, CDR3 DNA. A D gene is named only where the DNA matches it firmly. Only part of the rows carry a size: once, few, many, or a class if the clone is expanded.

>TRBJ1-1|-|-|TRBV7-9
CASSRSPQAFF
TGTGCCAGCAGCCGGTCCCCTCAAGCTTTCTTT
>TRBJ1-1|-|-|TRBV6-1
CASSEVGGRNTEAFF
TGTGCCAGCAGTGAAGTGGGGGGGAGGAACACTGAAGCTTTCTTT
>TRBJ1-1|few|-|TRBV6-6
CASSYRTDTEAFF
TGTGCCAGCAGTTATAGGACAGACACTGAAGCTTTCTTT
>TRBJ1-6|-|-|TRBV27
CASSLGTKFDSPLHF
TGTGCCAGCAGCCTCGGGACAAAGTTCGATTCACCCCTCCACTTT
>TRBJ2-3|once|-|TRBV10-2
CASRGGGGWGQYF
TGCGCCAGCAGGGGAGGGGGGGGCTGGGGGCAGTATTTT
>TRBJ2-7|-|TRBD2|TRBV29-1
CSVRLAGGNYEQYF
TGCAGCGTCCGACTAGCGGGGGGGAACTACGAGCAGTACTTC
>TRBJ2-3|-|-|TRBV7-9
CASSFSLMSTDTQYF
TGTGCCAGCAGCTTCTCCCTTATGAGCACAGATACGCAGTATTTT
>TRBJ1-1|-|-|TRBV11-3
CASSLSQGTEAFF
TGTGCCAGCAGCCTTAGTCAGGGCACTGAAGCTTTCTTT
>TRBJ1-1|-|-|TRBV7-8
CASSLHRIIEAFF
TGTGCCAGCAGCTTACACAGGATAATTGAAGCTTTCTTT
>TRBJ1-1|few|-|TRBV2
CASSPTVITEAFF
TGTGCCAGCAGTCCGACAGTTATCACTGAAGCTTTCTTT
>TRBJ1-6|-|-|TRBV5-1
CASSLEQYNSPLHF
TGCGCCAGCAGCTTGGAACAGTATAATTCACCCCTCCACTTT
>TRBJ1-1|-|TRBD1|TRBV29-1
CSVKDRVGTEAFF
TGCAGCGTGAAGGACAGGGTAGGGACTGAAGCTTTCTTT
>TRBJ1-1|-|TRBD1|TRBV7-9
CASQFRGPTEAFF
TGTGCCAGCCAATTCAGGGGGCCCACTGAAGCTTTCTTT
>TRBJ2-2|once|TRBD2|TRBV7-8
CASSSSRTSGGNTGELFF
TGTGCCAGCAGCTCAAGTCGGACTAGCGGGGGAAACACCGGGGAGCTGTTTTTT
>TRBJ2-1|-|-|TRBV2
CAGSVDPSYNEQFF
TGTGCCGGATCAGTGGATCCTAGTTACAATGAGCAGTTCTTC
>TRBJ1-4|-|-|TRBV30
CAYRGETEKLFF
TGTGCCTACCGCGGGGAAACTGAAAAACTGTTTTTT
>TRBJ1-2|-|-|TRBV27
CASSLRGGTYGYTF
TGTGCCAGCAGTTTAAGGGGAGGAACCTATGGCTACACCTTC
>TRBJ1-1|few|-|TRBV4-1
CASVRTVGSGTEAFF
TGCGCCAGTGTCAGGACAGTCGGCAGTGGCACTGAAGCTTTCTTT
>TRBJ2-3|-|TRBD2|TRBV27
CASSARGAGGPIDTQYF
TGTGCCAGCAGTGCCCGGGGAGCGGGAGGGCCGATTGATACGCAGTATTTT
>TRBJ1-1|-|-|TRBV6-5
CASSSPGFSGTEAFF
TGTGCCAGCAGTTCCCCGGGCTTCTCGGGGACTGAAGCTTTCTTT
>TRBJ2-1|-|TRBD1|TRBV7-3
CASSRGQGANNEQFF
TGTGCCAGCAGCCGGGGACAGGGTGCGAACAATGAGCAGTTCTTC
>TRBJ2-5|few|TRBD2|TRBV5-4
CASHLGTRQETQYF
TGTGCCAGCCACCTCGGGACTAGGCAAGAGACCCAGTACTTC
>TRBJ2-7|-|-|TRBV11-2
CASSSVWGAAYEQYF
TGTGCCAGCAGCTCAGTCTGGGGCGCTGCCTACGAGCAGTACTTC
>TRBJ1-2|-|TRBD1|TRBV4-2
CASSREGQTNYGYTF
TGTGCCAGCAGCCGCGAGGGACAGACTAACTATGGCTACACCTTC
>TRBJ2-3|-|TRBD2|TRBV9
CASSVDGAGGVTDTQYF
TGTGCCAGCAGCGTAGATGGAGCGGGGGGAGTCACAGATACGCAGTATTTT
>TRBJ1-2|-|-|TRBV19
CASSIVGVAADNYGYTF
TGTGCCAGTAGTATAGTGGGTGTGGCGGCGGATAACTATGGCTACACCTTC
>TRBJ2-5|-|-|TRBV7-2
CASSLGRIGPWEQYF
TGTGCCAGCAGCTTAGGACGAATCGGACCCTGGGAGCAGTACTTC
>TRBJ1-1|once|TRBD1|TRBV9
CASSGWPAGGATEAFF
TGTGCCAGCAGCGGATGGCCCGCAGGGGGTGCCACTGAAGCTTTCTTT
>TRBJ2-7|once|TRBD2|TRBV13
CASSPGRWGGEQYF
TGTGCCAGCAGCCCCGGGAGGTGGGGGGGCGAGCAGTACTTC
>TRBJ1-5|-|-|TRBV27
CASSLITGSNQPQHF
TGTGCCAGCAGTTTGATTACAGGGAGCAATCAGCCCCAGCATTTT
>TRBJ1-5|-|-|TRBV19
CASSIQGRSNQPQHF
TGTGCCAGTAGTATTCAGGGTAGAAGCAATCAGCCCCAGCATTTT
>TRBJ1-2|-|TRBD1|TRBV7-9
CASSLGWTGYGYTF
TGTGCCAGCAGCTTAGGTTGGACAGGCTATGGCTACACCTTC
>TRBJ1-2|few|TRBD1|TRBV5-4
CASSQFSGQGSIYTF
TGTGCCAGCAGCCAATTCTCGGGACAGGGATCGATCTACACCTTC
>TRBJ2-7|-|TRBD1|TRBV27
CASSLHRTGNFEQYF
TGTGCCAGCAGTCTCCATCGGACAGGTAATTTCGAGCAGTACTTC
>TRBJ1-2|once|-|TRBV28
CASRPPEGDFDGYTF
TGTGCCAGCAGACCCCCTGAAGGTGACTTTGATGGCTACACCTTC
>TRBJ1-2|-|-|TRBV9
CASRGVTLGGYTF
TGTGCCAGCAGAGGAGTTACATTGGGTGGCTACACCTTC
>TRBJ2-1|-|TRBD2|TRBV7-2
CASSFNLWEGPYNEQFF
TGTGCCAGCAGCTTTAATCTCTGGGAGGGTCCCTACAATGAGCAGTTCTTC